Sequencing of this T cell receptor (beta chain) was carried out in a study of shared clonotypes between healthy human individuals. TCRdb keeps only in-frame clones here, not all; method: immunoSEQ multiplex PCR. The sample lists 2.5 million or so clones, around nine tenths occurring once. This CDR3 region has 14 residues. Trimming took 4 bases from V and 1 from J, leaving 8 bases between them. Germline V gives CDR1 SNHLY, CDR2 FYNNEI. This clone was seen a handful of times. Sequencing used naive CD4+ T cells sorted from blood. Sample subset: CD45RA+ positively selected. The sequence came from a man younger than 35 in good health. The genes are TRBV2 and TRBJ1-5, with no clear D. For the CDR3, the DNA is TGTGCCAGCAGTGCGGTTTGGAGCAATCAGCCCCAGCATTTT. Its translation: CASSAVWSNQPQHF.